This T cell receptor beta chain derives from a study of cytomegalovirus exposure and HLA in healthy donors. Sequenced by immunoSEQ multiplex PCR; TCRdb stores in-frame clones only, minus some. The repertoire has around 75,000 clones, 85% of them found once; the top ten carry 3%. About this clone: Antigen: not known.

This CDR3 is built from 13 residues. Germline lookup yields CDR1 SGHVS and CDR2 FNYEAQ. Trimming stripped 4 bases from V and 7 bases from J, with 14 bases between. Study results and limitations: Rarity characterized most TCR sequences, yet some public TCRs appeared in many donors.

The clonotype originates from a man aged 25 to 40 in good health and CMV-seronegative. Sequenced input: PBMCs. V and J are TRBV7-6 and TRBJ2-7; weak D call: TRBD1 (6 bases). The CDR3 DNA reads as TGTGCCAGCAGCTCCCACGAGGGGGAAGAGCAGTACGTC. It is translated as CASSSHEGEEQYV.